This T cell receptor beta chain was recorded in a study of blood T cell repertoires in COVID-19. Across the study: The United States, Italy and Spain were the sources of the acute and convalescent COVID-19 samples. Sample material is recorded as cDNA or gDNA derived from T cells, B-cell-depleted T cells, or PBMCs.

Original processing notes: Amplification of reference gene primers provided the estimated nucleated cell counts. The assay was immunoSEQ multiplex PCR, and TCRdb's table has in-frame clones only and misses some. Clonal size and the V and J genes are those of that table, whereas D and trimming came from the DNA. The sample holds 15,000 to 20,000 clones, 89% seen once. This CDR3 is 15 amino acids long. The germline V gene has CDR1 SGHRS and CDR2 YFSETQ. J was trimmed by 0 bases and V by 5 bases; bases with no gene match: 8. The origin of this receptor is a man between 60 and 70 years old with active COVID-19. The rearrangement joins TRBV5-1 to TRBJ2-7; 7 bases are a match to TRBD1. Sequenced material: peripheral blood. CDR3 sequence (DNA): TGCGCCAGCAGGTATGCCCGGGACAGCTCCTACGAGCAGTACTTC. This sequence encodes CASRYARDSSYEQYF. The variable domain in full, with the rest retrieved from reference TRBV5-1 and TRBJ2-7, is KAGVTQTPRYLIKTRGQQVTLSCSPISGHRSVSWYQQTPGQGLQFLFEYFSETQRNKGNFPGRFSGRQFSNSRSEMNVSTLELGDSALYLCASRYARDSSYEQYFGPGTRLTVT.